The subject of this entry is one TCR beta chain. This clone was seen once. Its antigen is currently not known. No much larger clonotype is one base removed from it; base qualities were not supplied. These data come from a study of blood T cell repertoires in COVID-19 (TCRdb year 2020). Context from the whole study: Collaborator samples came from the United States, Italy and Spain and covered acute and convalescent phases of COVID-19. The prospective study material was composed of cDNA or gDNA derived from T cells, B-cell-depleted T cells, or PBMCs. The dataset comprised deeply sampled blood TCRbeta repertoires from subjects exposed to, actively infected with, or recovered from COVID-19. The repertoires were released in a freely available public database meant as a resource for research on the immune response to SARS-CoV-2. The samples were drawn from the first 160 participants of the ongoing ImmuneRACE study and from over a thousand subjects provided by 6 global collaborators. Sample metadata almost always included a de-identified subject ID, COVID-19 status, age in years and sex. Where HLA class I and class II types were available, the types were taken from metadata supplied by the sample provider, not from assay-based typing. The investigation overall reported the following: The quantity of clinical and demographic metadata differed by source and by participant and was supplied without curation.

TCRbeta CDR3 regions were amplified from genomic DNA using the immunoSEQ Assay, a bias-controlled multiplex PCR. As for the original processing: The number of nucleated cells in each sample was estimated from the amplification of reference gene primers within the assay. To quantify the absolute abundance of each unique TCRbeta CDR3 rearrangement, sequence reads were collapsed and filtered. For each sample, productive Simpson clonality was calculated by taking the square root of Simpson's diversity index across productive rearrangements. This is the immuneACCESS table as TCRdb keeps it, with only in-frame sequences that have V and J called. A part of the clones is gone; compared with another copy, unresolved V genes explain less than half, and the rest is unexplained. V, J and clone size are those of that table, while D and trimming were read from the DNA. The sample records some 96,000 clones, more than 85% of which are singletons. About 2.2% of the sample is in the top ten clones.

Whole blood was collected in K2EDTA tubes by collaborating institutions according to the institutions' own protocols. For TCRbeta analysis, collaborator samples were shipped as frozen whole blood, as isolated PBMCs, or as DNA extracted from either sample type. Specimen: peripheral blood. The clonotype was recovered from a man aged 45-65 years with active COVID-19.

In nucleotide form, the sequence is TGCGCCAGCAGCCATAGTGGACAGAGCACAGATACGCAGTATTTT. It codes for CASSHSGQSTDTQYF. The sequence is built from TRBV4-1 and TRBJ2-3; the best D guess is TRBD1, with 6 bases matching. The CDR3 numbers 15 residues from cysteine through phenylalanine. The retained sequence is limited to the CDR3, 45 bases, with the frame set at the first base. V loses 3 bases of germline sequence and J loses 0 bases, and the interval between the two ends is 10 bases. For CDR1 and CDR2, the germline V gene lists MGHRA and YSYEKL.